This T cell receptor beta chain was recovered during a study of cytomegalovirus exposure and HLA in healthy donors. In the PCR, 60 Vbeta and 13 Jbeta primers were used. Here immunoSEQ multiplex PCR was the method, and the copy in TCRdb shows in-frame clones only, minus some. The sample yields about 190,000 clones, roughly 80% seen once. Germline trimming cut 0 bases from V and 4 bases from J; bases unmatched to any gene: 8. The CDR3 has 16 amino acids. Looked up from germline, CDR1 is SGDLS and CDR2 is YYNGEE. The table lists this clone with a count of one. This TCR derives from a man between 35 and 55 years old in good health and CMV-seropositive. The chain is built from TRBV9 and TRBJ2-3; TRBD2 matches at 7 bases. The sequenced material came from PBMCs. The CDR3 region has the DNA TGTGCCAGCAGCGTAGCGGGCGGGAGTGGCGCAGATACGCAGTATTTT. Protein: CASSVAGGSGADTQYF.